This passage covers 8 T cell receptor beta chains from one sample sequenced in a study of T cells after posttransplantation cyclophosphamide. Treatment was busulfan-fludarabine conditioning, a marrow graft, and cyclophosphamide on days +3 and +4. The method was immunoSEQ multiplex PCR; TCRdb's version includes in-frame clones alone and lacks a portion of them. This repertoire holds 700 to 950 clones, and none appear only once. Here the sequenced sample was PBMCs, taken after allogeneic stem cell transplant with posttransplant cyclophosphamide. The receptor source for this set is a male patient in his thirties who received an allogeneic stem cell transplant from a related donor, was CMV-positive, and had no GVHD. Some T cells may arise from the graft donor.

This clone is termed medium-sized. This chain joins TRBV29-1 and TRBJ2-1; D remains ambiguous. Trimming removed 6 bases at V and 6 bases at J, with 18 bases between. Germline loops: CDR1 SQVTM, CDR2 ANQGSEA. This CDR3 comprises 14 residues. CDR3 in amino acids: CSVYSISPTNEQFF. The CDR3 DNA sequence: TGCAGCGTGTACAGTATTTCCCCGACCAATGAGCAGTTCTTC.

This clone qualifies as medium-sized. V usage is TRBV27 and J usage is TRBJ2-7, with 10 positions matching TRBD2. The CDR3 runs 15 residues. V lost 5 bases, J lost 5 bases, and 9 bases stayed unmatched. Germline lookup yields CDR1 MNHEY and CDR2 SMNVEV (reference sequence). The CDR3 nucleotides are TGTGCCAGCAGTACCCTTAGCGGGGGGCTCGACGAGCAGTACTTC. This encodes CASSTLSGGLDEQYF.

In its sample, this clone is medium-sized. The CDR3 reads CASQDSFSYEQYF. The CDR3 region has the DNA TGTGCCAGCCAGGACAGTTTCTCCTACGAGCAGTACTTC. This chain connects TRBV2 to TRBJ2-7, with D possibly TRBD1 on 6 matching bases. Germline CDR1 reads SNHLY; CDR2 reads FYNNEI. The CDR3 contains 13 residues. V was cut by 8 bases and J by 0 bases, with 11 bases left in between.

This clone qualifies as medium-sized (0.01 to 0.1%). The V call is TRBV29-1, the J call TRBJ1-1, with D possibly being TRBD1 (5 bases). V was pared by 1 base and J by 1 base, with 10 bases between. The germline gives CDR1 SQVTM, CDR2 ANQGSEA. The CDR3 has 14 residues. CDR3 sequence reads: CSVEGGGANTEAFF. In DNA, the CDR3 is TGCAGCGTTGAAGGGGGGGGAGCGAACACTGAAGCTTTCTTT.

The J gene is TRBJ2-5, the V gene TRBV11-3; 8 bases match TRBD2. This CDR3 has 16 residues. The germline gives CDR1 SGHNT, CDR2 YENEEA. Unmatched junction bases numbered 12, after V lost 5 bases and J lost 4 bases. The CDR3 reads CASSPPHGGGLETQYF. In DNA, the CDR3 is TGTGCCAGCAGCCCACCACACGGGGGGGGGTTAGAGACCCAGTACTTC.

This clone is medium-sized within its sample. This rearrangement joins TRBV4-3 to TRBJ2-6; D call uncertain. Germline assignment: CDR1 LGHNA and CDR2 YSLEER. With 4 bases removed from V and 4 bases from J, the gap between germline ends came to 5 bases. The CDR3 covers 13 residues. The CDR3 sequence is CASSPSGANVLTF. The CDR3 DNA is TGCGCCAGCAGCCCCTCCGGGGCCAACGTCCTGACTTTC.

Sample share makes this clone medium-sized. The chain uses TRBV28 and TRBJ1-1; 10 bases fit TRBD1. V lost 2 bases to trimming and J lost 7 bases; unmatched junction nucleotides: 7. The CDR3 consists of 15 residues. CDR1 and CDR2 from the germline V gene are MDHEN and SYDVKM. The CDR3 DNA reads TGTGCCAGCAGTTTACCGACAGGGGGCGCAGGTGAAGCTTTCTTT. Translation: CASSLPTGGAGEAFF.

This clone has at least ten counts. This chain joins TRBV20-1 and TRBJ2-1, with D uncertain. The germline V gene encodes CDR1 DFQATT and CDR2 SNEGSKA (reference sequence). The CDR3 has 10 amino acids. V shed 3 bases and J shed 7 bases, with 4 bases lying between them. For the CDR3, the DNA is TGCAGTGCTAGCAGGAATGAGCAGTTCTTC. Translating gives CSASRNEQFF.